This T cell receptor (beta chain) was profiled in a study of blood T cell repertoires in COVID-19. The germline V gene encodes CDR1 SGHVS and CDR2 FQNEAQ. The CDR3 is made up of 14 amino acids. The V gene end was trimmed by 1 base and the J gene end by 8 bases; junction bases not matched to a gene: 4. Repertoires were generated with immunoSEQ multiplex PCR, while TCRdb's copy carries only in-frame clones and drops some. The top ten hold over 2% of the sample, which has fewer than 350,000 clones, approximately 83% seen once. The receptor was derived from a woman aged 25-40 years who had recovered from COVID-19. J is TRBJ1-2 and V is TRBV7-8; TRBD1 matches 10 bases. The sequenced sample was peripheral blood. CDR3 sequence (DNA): TGTGCCAGCAGCTTAGGTGGACAGGGGGGCGGCTACACCTTC. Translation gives CASSLGGQGGGYTF.